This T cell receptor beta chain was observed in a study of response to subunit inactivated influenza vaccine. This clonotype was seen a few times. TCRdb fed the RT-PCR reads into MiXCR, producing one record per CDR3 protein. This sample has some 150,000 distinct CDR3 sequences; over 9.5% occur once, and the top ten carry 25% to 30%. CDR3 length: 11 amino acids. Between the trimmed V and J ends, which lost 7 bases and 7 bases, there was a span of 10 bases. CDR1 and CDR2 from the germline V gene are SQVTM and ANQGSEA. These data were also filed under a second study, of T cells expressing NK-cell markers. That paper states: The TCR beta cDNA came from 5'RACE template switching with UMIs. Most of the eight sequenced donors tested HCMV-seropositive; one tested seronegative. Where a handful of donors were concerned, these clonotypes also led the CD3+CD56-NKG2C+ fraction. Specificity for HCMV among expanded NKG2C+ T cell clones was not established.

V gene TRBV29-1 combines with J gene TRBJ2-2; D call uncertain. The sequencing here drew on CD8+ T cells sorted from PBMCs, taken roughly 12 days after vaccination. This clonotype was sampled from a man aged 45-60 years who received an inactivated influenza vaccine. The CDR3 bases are TGCAGCGCCCGAATGGGCGGGGAGCTGTTTTTT. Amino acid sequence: CSARMGGELFF.